Listed below are T cell receptor beta chains from one sample, sequenced in a study of T cells after yellow fever vaccination. One entry per CDR3 protein, called by TCRdb with MiXCR from the 5' RACE reads. The sample shows some 560,000 distinct CDR3 sequences, about a sixth of them seen only once. The sample here was PBMCs, taken around 5 days after the first yellow fever vaccination. The source is a man aged 18 to 29 who received the YFV17D yellow fever vaccine. The CDR3 runs from the conserved cysteine through the conserved F or W. D genes are given only for firm matches. Clone size is not always given. Where it is, it says once, few, many or a class for expanded clones.

NA | TRBJ2-7 | TRBV7-2 | NA | TGTGCCAGCAGCCCTATGGACGGGCCCTACGAGCAGTACTTC | CASSPMDGPYEQYF
NA | TRBJ1-2 | TRBV7-2 | NA | TGTGCCAGCAGCTTAGTGGGGGGGCAGGACTATGGCTACACCTTC | CASSLVGGQDYGYTF
NA | TRBJ1-2 | TRBV29-1 | NA | TGCAGCGTTGAAGATCATAAGGGGGTCTATGGCTACACCTTC | CSVEDHKGVYGYTF
NA | TRBJ1-1 | TRBV29-1 | NA | TGCAGCGTTGAATGGGGGAACACTGAAGCTTTCTTT | CSVEWGNTEAFF
NA | TRBJ1-5 | TRBV20-1 | NA | TGCAGTGCTAGAGGGGGGGCGGCAGCGCCCAATCAGCCCCAGCATTTT | CSARGGAAAPNQPQHF
NA | TRBJ1-1 | TRBV18 | few | TGTGCCAGCTCAGCACAACAAACCGGGACAACTCTAGGTGAAGCTTTCTTT | CASSAQQTGTTLGEAFF
NA | TRBJ2-1 | TRBV7-3 | NA | TGTGCCAGCAGCCGGGAAGGGGGCAATGAGCAGTTCTTC | CASSREGGNEQFF
NA | TRBJ2-2 | TRBV11-2 | many | TGTGCCAGCAGAGTAAACACCGGGGAGCTGTTTTTT | CASRVNTGELFF
NA | TRBJ2-3 | TRBV29-1 | NA | TGCAGCGTCGCAGGGGAGGATACGCAGTATTTT | CSVAGEDTQYF
TRBD2 | TRBJ2-5 | TRBV20-1 | few | TGCAGTGCTATTAGCGGGGGGGCCGAGACCCAGTACTTC | CSAISGGAETQYF
TRBD2 | TRBJ2-5 | TRBV5-4 | few | TGTGCCAGCAGCCAGAAGCGGGGCGACGCCCAAGAGACCCAGTACTTC | CASSQKRGDAQETQYF
TRBD1 | TRBJ2-6 | TRBV5-1 | NA | TGCGCCAGCAGCCCCGGGACAGGGGGATCTGGGGCCAACGTCCTGACTTTC | CASSPGTGGSGANVLTF
NA | TRBJ2-3 | TRBV20-1 | NA | TGCAGTGCCGTATCCGACAGGAGCACAGATACGCAGTATTTT | CSAVSDRSTDTQYF
NA | TRBJ1-2 | TRBV28 | NA | TGTGCCAGCAGCCCCGCCAGCCCCTATGGCTACACCTTC | CASSPASPYGYTF
TRBD1 | TRBJ1-4 | TRBV4-3 | few | TGCGCCAGCAGCCAGGGTCTCACTCACAGGGGCATTAATGAAAAACTGTTTTTT | CASSQGLTHRGINEKLFF
NA | TRBJ2-2 | TRBV29-1 | few | TGCAGCGTTGAAATTTACGGGGGGAACACCGGGGAGCTGTTTTTT | CSVEIYGGNTGELFF
NA | TRBJ2-4 | TRBV5-5 | few | TGTGCCAGCAGCTTGTACAGGGCGGACAAAAACATTCAGTACTTC | CASSLYRADKNIQYF
TRBD1 | TRBJ1-6 | TRBV7-2 | few | TGTGCCAGCACGGACAGGGGCCGCCGGCTCCTCCACTTT | CASTDRGRRLLHF
TRBD1 | TRBJ2-7 | TRBV12-5 | few | TGTGCTAGTGGTCTGCCGGGACAGTCCTACGAGCAGTACTTC | CASGLPGQSYEQYF
NA | TRBJ2-7 | TRBV20-1 | NA | TGCAGTGCTAGTTATCCAGGGAGAGTCGAGCAGTACTTC | CSASYPGRVEQYF
NA | TRBJ1-6 | TRBV19 | NA | TGTGCCAGTACCTGGGAAGGACCCCTCCACTTT | CASTWEGPLHF
NA | TRBJ2-2 | TRBV7-3 | NA | TGTGCCAGCAGCCCAAGTCGTCCCGTGGGCGGGGAGCTGTTTTTT | CASSPSRPVGGELFF
NA | TRBJ2-7 | TRBV6-2/TRBV6-3 | few | TGTGCCAGCAGTGACGCATTTGCGGGCCGGTACGAGCAGTACTTC | CASSDAFAGRYEQYF
NA | TRBJ2-2 | TRBV12-3/TRBV12-4 | few | TGTGCCAGCAGTTTACCGGGACCGCCGGGATCGAACACCGGGGAGCTGTTTTTT | CASSLPGPPGSNTGELFF
NA | TRBJ2-4 | TRBV20-1 | NA | TGCAGTGCGTTTGGGGTAGCCAAAAACATTCAGTACTTC | CSAFGVAKNIQYF
NA | TRBJ2-2 | TRBV7-9 | NA | TGTGCCAGCGGACCCCGTCAGAACACCGGGGAGCTGTTTTTT | CASGPRQNTGELFF
TRBD1 | TRBJ1-4 | TRBV12-3/TRBV12-4 | few | TGTGCCAGCAGCCGAGGGTCAGGACAGGGGGATGAAAAACTGTTTTTT | CASSRGSGQGDEKLFF
NA | TRBJ1-5 | TRBV29-1 | many | TGCAGCGTTGGGGGCACCCAGCCCCAGCATTTT | CSVGGTQPQHF
TRBD1 | TRBJ2-5 | TRBV20-1 | few | TGCAGTGCTGGGGACAGGGTTCGAGAGACCCAGTACTTC | CSAGDRVRETQYF
TRBD1 | TRBJ2-2 | TRBV5-1 | NA | TGCGCCAGCGGAGGACAGGGGCGCTTCGGGGAGCTGTTTTTT | CASGGQGRFGELFF
TRBD1 | TRBJ1-5 | TRBV3-1 | few | TGTGCCAGCAGCCAAGCTCCAGGCCCAGGGGGGGATCAGCCCCAGCATTTT | CASSQAPGPGGDQPQHF
NA | TRBJ1-2 | TRBV6-5 | NA | TGTGCCAGCAGTCCGGGAAAGTATGGCTACACCTTC | CASSPGKYGYTF
NA | TRBJ1-2 | TRBV10-3 | many | TGTGCCATCCGCGTTGGGGGAAGCGGCTACACCTTC | CAIRVGGSGYTF
NA | TRBJ1-2 | TRBV7-9 | many | TGTGCCAGCAGTTCGACAGCTAACTATGGCTACACCTTC | CASSSTANYGYTF
TRBD2 | TRBJ2-1 | TRBV28 | many | TGTGCCAGCAGGACTAGCGGGGGGGCTTACAATGAGCAGTTCTTC | CASRTSGGAYNEQFF
TRBD1 | TRBJ1-1 | TRBV5-1 | NA | TGCGCCAGCAGCTTGGCGACAGGGACCGAAGCTTTCTTT | CASSLATGTEAFF
TRBD1 | TRBJ2-4 | TRBV10-3 | few | TGTGCCATCAGCGCCGGGACAGGGGTACTCAAAAACATTCAGTACTTC | CAISAGTGVLKNIQYF
NA | TRBJ1-2 | TRBV3-1 | NA | TGTGCCAGCAGCCAAGATAGGGATGGCTATGGCTACACCTTC | CASSQDRDGYGYTF
TRBD1 | TRBJ2-7 | TRBV29-1 | many | TGCAGCGCCTGGGGGGGACAGGGGGACGAGCAGTACTTC | CSAWGGQGDEQYF
NA | TRBJ1-1 | TRBV7-2 | few | TGTGCCAGCAGCCCCACTACGGGGGCGAACACTGAAGCTTTCTTT | CASSPTTGANTEAFF
TRBD1 | TRBJ1-5 | TRBV6-1 | few | TGTGCCAGCCGGGACAGCCCTCAGGGACAGCCCCAGCATTTT | CASRDSPQGQPQHF
TRBD2 | TRBJ2-5 | TRBV29-1 | many | TGCAGCGTTGAAGTCATGGGGGAGGGAGAGACCCAGTACTTC | CSVEVMGEGETQYF
TRBD2 | TRBJ2-7 | TRBV4-1 | many | TGCGCCAGCAGCCAAGGGGGGGGCTACGAGCAGTACTTC | CASSQGGGYEQYF
NA | TRBJ1-5 | TRBV12-3/TRBV12-4 | few | TGTGCCAGCAGTTTCAGGAGCGGGAACCTTCAGCCCCAGCATTTT | CASSFRSGNLQPQHF
NA | TRBJ1-5 | TRBV20-1 | few | TGCAGTGCTAGTCCGATTCACCAGCCCCAGCATTTT | CSASPIHQPQHF
NA | TRBJ1-2 | TRBV7-2 | NA | TGTGCCAGCAGCCGGAGCGCCGGGGGAGGGGGCTACACCTTC | CASSRSAGGGGYTF
TRBD1 | TRBJ1-2 | TRBV7-9 | NA | TGTGCCAGCAGCCAGACCTCGGGACAGCTTTTC | CASSQTSGQLF
TRBD1 | TRBJ2-5 | TRBV4-1 | few | TGCGCCAGCAGCCCAGGACAGGGATTTTCAGAGACCCAGTACTTC | CASSPGQGFSETQYF
NA | TRBJ1-1 | TRBV7-6 | NA | TGTGCCAGCAGCTTACGCTCGGGCGGGCCCCTCATGAACACTGAAGCTTTCTTT | CASSLRSGGPLMNTEAFF
NA | TRBJ2-5 | TRBV5-4 | NA | TGTGCCAGCAGCTATAGCACGATGGGGGGGGGCACGAAGACCCAGTACTTC | CASSYSTMGGGTKTQYF
TRBD1 | TRBJ2-5 | TRBV10-2 | NA | TGCGCCAGCAGTGATCCGACAGGGGGCTTGGAGACCCAGTACTTC | CASSDPTGGLETQYF
TRBD1 | TRBJ2-2 | TRBV10-3 | many | TGTGCCATCAGTGAGTTCCGACAGGGCGATGACACCGGGGAGCTGTTTTTT | CAISEFRQGDDTGELFF
NA | TRBJ1-5 | TRBV12-3/TRBV12-4 | NA | TGTGCCAGGGGGGGGTACCCAAGGAACAATCAGCCCCAGCATTTT | CARGGYPRNNQPQHF
NA | TRBJ1-5 | TRBV24-1 | NA | TGTGCCACCAGCCAAGGGAATCAGCCCCAGCATTTT | CATSQGNQPQHF
NA | TRBJ2-5 | TRBV4-2 | few | TGTGCCAGCAGCCAAGATGATACAGGGAAGGGAGAGACCCAGTACTTC | CASSQDDTGKGETQYF
TRBD1 | TRBJ1-1 | TRBV6-5 | few | TGTGCCAGCAGTTCCTGGACAGGGGGCGTGAACACTGAAGCTTTCTTT | CASSSWTGGVNTEAFF
TRBD2 | TRBJ2-1 | TRBV7-2 | NA | TGTCCCAGCAGCCCGAGCGGGGGAGCCGGCCATGAGCAGTTCTTC | CPSSPSGGAGHEQFF
NA | TRBJ1-1 | TRBV12-5 | NA | TGTGCTAGTGGCTACCCGGGGGGAACTGAAGCTTTCTTT | CASGYPGGTEAFF
NA | TRBJ2-2 | TRBV7-6 | NA | TGTGCCAGCAGGAAAACCCGCACCGGGGAGCTGTTTTTT | CASRKTRTGELFF
NA | TRBJ2-3 | TRBV9 | few | TGTGCCAGCAGCGTAGGGCGGCACTTGAGCACAGATACGCAGTATTTT | CASSVGRHLSTDTQYF